These T cell receptor beta chains were read from a single sample in a study of blood T cells in healthy people across ages. TCRdb independently ran MiXCR on the 5' RACE reads; one entry per CDR3 protein. The sample carries about 1.8 million distinct CDR3 sequences, about 49% recorded once. Sequenced: blood. The origin of the receptors is a woman aged 40-49 years in good health. CDR3s include the opening cysteine and the closing phenylalanine or tryptophan. Fields, in order: J gene, clone size, D gene, V gene, CDR3 protein, CDR3 DNA. D genes are given only for firm matches. For some rows the clone size is stated as once, few or many, or as a class when expanded; others skip it.

J: TRBJ2-1
size: -
D: TRBD2
V: TRBV5-1
CDR3: CASSFRLAGGQEQFF
DNA: TGCGCCAGCAGCTTTCGACTAGCGGGGGGGCAAGAGCAGTTCTTC

J: TRBJ1-5
size: -
D: -
V: TRBV20-1
CDR3: CSARLVRIYSNQPQHF
DNA: TGCAGTGCTAGACTGGTACGGATTTATAGCAATCAGCCCCAGCATTTT

J: TRBJ2-5
size: many
D: TRBD1
V: TRBV7-2
CDR3: CASSDNRGVGETQYF
DNA: TGTGCCAGCAGCGACAACAGGGGGGTGGGGGAGACCCAGTACTTC

J: TRBJ2-3
size: -
D: -
V: TRBV3-1
CDR3: CASSQEWGLADTQYF
DNA: TGTGCCAGCAGCCAAGAATGGGGGCTCGCAGATACGCAGTATTTT

J: TRBJ2-2
size: few
D: TRBD2
V: TRBV5-1
CDR3: CASSPTSGGFANTGELFF
DNA: TGCGCCAGCAGCCCGACTAGCGGGGGGTTCGCGAACACCGGGGAGCTGTTTTTT

J: TRBJ2-5
size: few
D: -
V: TRBV2
CDR3: CASSETWTQYF
DNA: TGTGCCAGCAGTGAAACTTGGACCCAGTACTTC

J: TRBJ2-3
size: -
D: TRBD2
V: TRBV4-2
CDR3: CASSHEASGGASILDTQYF
DNA: TGTGCCAGCAGCCACGAGGCTAGCGGGGGGGCTTCGATCCTCGATACGCAGTATTTT

J: TRBJ2-4
size: once
D: -
V: TRBV9
CDR3: CASRGAGRTGAKNIQYF
DNA: TGTGCCAGCAGGGGGGCGGGCAGGACCGGGGCCAAAAACATTCAGTACTTC

J: TRBJ2-1
size: -
D: TRBD2
V: TRBV29-1
CDR3: CSVVAGGLNEQFF
DNA: TGCAGCGTTGTAGCGGGGGGGCTCAATGAGCAGTTCTTC

J: TRBJ2-5
size: -
D: TRBD2
V: TRBV7-2
CDR3: CASTWTSAETQYF
DNA: TGTGCCAGCACATGGACTAGCGCAGAGACCCAGTACTTC

J: TRBJ2-7
size: -
D: TRBD2
V: TRBV20-1
CDR3: CSANHYSGLAGGYEQYF
DNA: TGCAGTGCTAACCACTATAGCGGGCTAGCGGGGGGCTACGAGCAGTACTTC

J: TRBJ2-5
size: -
D: TRBD2
V: TRBV29-1
CDR3: CSVGAGGQETQYF
DNA: TGCAGCGTTGGGGCGGGGGGGCAAGAGACCCAGTACTTC

J: TRBJ1-5
size: -
D: TRBD1
V: TRBV20-1
CDR3: CSASRDRDYQPQHF
DNA: TGCAGTGCTAGCCGGGACAGGGATTATCAGCCCCAGCATTTT

J: TRBJ2-3
size: few
D: -
V: TRBV7-8
CDR3: CASSRELGRPDTQYF
DNA: TGTGCCAGCAGCCGAGAGTTGGGAAGGCCGGATACGCAGTATTTT

J: TRBJ2-3
size: -
D: -
V: TRBV2
CDR3: CASSANTQYF
DNA: TGTGCCAGCAGTGCGAATACGCAGTATTTT

J: TRBJ2-5
size: -
D: -
V: TRBV6-5
CDR3: CASSSTGGRRGFAQETQYF
DNA: TGTGCCAGCAGTTCGACAGGAGGGAGAAGAGGTTTCGCGCAAGAGACCCAGTACTTC